This T cell receptor (beta chain) was identified in a study of molecular identifiers for immune sequencing clone quantification (dated by TCRdb to 2016 to 2019). Regarding the complete study: For a replicate experiment, RNA from approximately 20,000 or 100,000 naive CD8 T cells was divided into five aliquots, and four of the five aliquots were sequenced. This methods study benchmarked molecular-identifier clustering-based TCR repertoire sequencing (MIDCIRS) and TCR RNA copy counting, using CD8 T cells to do so.

Points on this clonotype: The target of this receptor is not known. The junction and the germline gene differ at one end; a read error may be behind it.

Study-wide conclusions, independent of this receptor: In CMV-specific effector cells, over 99% of molecules were held by clones above 20 RNA copies, whereas under 1% of molecules were held by such clones in naive cells. Spiked-in Jurkat TCR RNA equal to a single cell's worth was reported to be detectable even within 1,100,000 naive CD8 T cells. Without barcode sub-clustering, chimeric consensus sequences inflated TCR diversity; chimeras reached as high as 47%. Highly expanded clone sizes could be underestimated because identical TCR molecules may share a barcode. Modeling estimated 2.5 to 3.5 recovered TCR RNA copies per cell, compared with roughly 10 by digital PCR, which implies about 30% capture efficiency. Naive libraries contained spiked-in Jurkat TCR RNA (around eleven copies' worth), which is not part of the donor repertoire.

Libraries of naive CD8 T cells were built from anywhere between about 17,000 and 1,000,000 sorted cells, with 10%, 30% or 50% of the purified RNA used. On a BD FACSAria II, naive CD8 T cells were FACS-sorted as CD8+CD4-CCR7+CD45RA+ and collected into RLT Plus buffer. To test detection sensitivity, Jurkat RNA equal to about nine TCR copies was added to samples of about 19,000-1,100,000 naive CD8 T cells. Enrichment of CD8 T cells was done with RosetteSep CD8+ T Cell Enrichment Cocktail plus Ficoll-Paque, and ACK red cell lysis came afterward. Library preparation used PCR. Sequenced using a NextSeq 500. Preparation of bulk TCR libraries followed a previously described approach, with the TCR primers listed in Table S5. The Qiagen AllPrep DNA/RNA kit was used to purify total RNA. Before any analysis, reads coming from multiple sequencing runs of the same library were combined into one pool. On the study's bioinformatics: Only reads with exact TCR constant sequence were kept, trimmed to 150 nt, and grouped by their 12-nt molecular barcodes. Reads within each barcode group were sub-clustered using a 15% Levenshtein threshold, and quality-weighted consensus sequences were constructed for each RNA molecule. Non-functional sequences were excluded, and lower-count sequences lying one edit away from another sequence were also excluded. Based on fitting two negative binomial distributions, any barcode sub-cluster with under 20% of the maximum read count was discarded. In TCRdb, the public reads were trimmed at Q25 with fastp and aligned with MiXCR, with productive beta chains retained. Each record represents a unique CDR3 protein, reported with the most common genes and DNA among its rows. It is TCRdb's table, rather than the study itself, that gives the V and J calls and clone size. The sample table records about 97,000 distinct CDR3 sequences; 30% to 35% of these occur just once. Roughly 10% of the sample belongs to the ten largest clones.

Inclusive of the bounding cysteine and phenylalanine, the CDR3 is 18 residues long. Only the CDR3 region is kept as DNA, spanning 54 bases read in frame from base 1. According to the germline V gene, CDR1 reads KGHSH and CDR2 reads LQKENI. The TCR was taken from a human donor in good health. Some libraries in this study had Jurkat cell RNA spiked in. The rearrangement combines TRBV18 with TRBJ2-7; a stretch of 8 junction bases matches TRBD2. The sequencing sample was made of naive CD8+ T cells from blood, with Jurkat cell RNA spiked in. The cell subset or site label for this specimen denotes: FACS-sorted CD8+CD4-CCR7+CD45RA+ naive T cells. The DNA sequence follows: TGCGCCAGCTCACCAGTTGGGGGATGGGGGACTAGTCGCTACGAGCAGTACTTC. This sequence encodes CASSPVGGWGTSRYEQYF.